This T cell receptor beta chain appears in the sequencing data of a study of control samples from healthy donors and cancer patients. The germline V gene encodes CDR1 MGHRA and CDR2 YSYEKL. The CDR3 consists of 17 residues. V lost 0 bases and J 2 bases, leaving 16 bases between the germline ends. About this clone itself: Additional DNA sequences in this sample encode the identical CDR3.

TCRdb keeps only in-frame clones here, not all; method: immunoSEQ multiplex PCR. This sample has roughly 88,000 clones, with approximately 90% found just once. Sample: blood. The rearrangement joins TRBV4-1 to TRBJ1-2; D is ambiguous. This clonotype was obtained from a young woman in good health. The CDR3 nucleotides are TGCGCCAGCAGCCAAGATAGGTCGGGTTCAGCAAACTATGGCTACACCTTC. Translation gives CASSQDRSGSANYGYTF.